The rows below give T cell receptor beta chains drawn from one sample of a study of blood T cell repertoires in COVID-19. Here immunoSEQ multiplex PCR was the method, and the copy in TCRdb shows in-frame clones only, minus some. The sample gives about 300,000 clones, roughly 90% of which show up once; 1% to 1.3% is in the top ten. Sequencing input: PBMCs or T cells enriched from blood (not recorded which). The receptors derive from a woman younger than 45 who had recovered from COVID-19. Each CDR3 is given with its conserved first and last residue. The D gene is left open where the match is weak. Clone size is shown for a subset of rows, as once, few, many or a class of expanded clone.

d_call,clone_size,j_call,v_call,cdr3_aa,cdr3_nt
TRBD1,-,TRBJ2-4,TRBV7-3,CASSGGQGNIQYF,TGTGCCAGCAGCGGGGGACAGGGTAACATTCAGTACTTC
-,-,TRBJ2-6,TRBV4-3,CASSQDWGTGANVLTF,TGCGCCAGCAGCCAAGATTGGGGCACCGGGGCCAACGTCCTGACTTTC
TRBD2,-,TRBJ2-1,TRBV13,CASSWTSGSYNEQFF,TGTGCCAGCAGCTGGACTAGCGGGAGCTACAATGAGCAGTTCTTC
TRBD1,-,TRBJ2-5,TRBV27,CASSLATGGAWETQYF,TGTGCCAGCAGTTTAGCGACAGGGGGCGCATGGGAGACCCAGTACTTC
-,-,TRBJ2-7,TRBV3-1/TRBV3-2,CASSQDPRTLSYEQYF,TGTGCCAGCAGCCAAGACCCTAGGACACTTTCCTACGAGCAGTACTTC
TRBD1,-,TRBJ2-6,TRBV24-1,CATSDFGTGGAGANVLTF,TGTGCCACCAGTGATTTTGGGACAGGGGGCGCCGGGGCCAACGTCCTGACTTTC
TRBD1,-,TRBJ1-3,TRBV4-2,CASSQPGQGAGNTIYF,TGTGCCAGCAGCCAGCCAGGACAGGGTGCTGGAAACACCATATATTTT
-,-,TRBJ1-6,TRBV6-6,CASRPRVGSPLHF,TGTGCCAGCAGACCTCGGGTTGGGTCACCCCTCCACTTT
TRBD2,-,TRBJ2-1,TRBV19,CASSMGRSGRGEQFF,TGTGCCAGTAGTATGGGCCGTAGCGGGAGGGGCGAGCAGTTCTTC
-,-,TRBJ1-5,TRBV6-1,CASSDLGPQHQPQHF,TGTGCCAGCAGTGATTTGGGCCCCCAACATCAGCCCCAGCATTTT
TRBD2,few,TRBJ2-7,TRBV18,CASSPPSGASYEQYF,TGTGCCAGCTCACCCCCTAGCGGCGCTAGCTACGAGCAGTACTTC
-,few,TRBJ1-2,TRBV7-9,CASSLDLGNYGYTF,TGTGCCAGCAGCTTAGATCTCGGTAACTATGGCTACACCTTC
TRBD1,-,TRBJ1-2,TRBV27,CASSPGTAPGFGYTF,TGTGCCAGCAGTCCGGGGACAGCGCCAGGTTTCGGCTACACCTTC
-,-,TRBJ2-5,TRBV7-2,CASSSQGRGTQYF,TGTGCCAGCAGCTCACAGGGCCGTGGGACCCAGTACTTC
TRBD2,-,TRBJ2-1,TRBV6-5,CASSSLIAGGEDEQFF,TGTGCCAGCAGTTCTCTCATAGCGGGAGGCGAGGATGAGCAGTTCTTC
-,-,TRBJ1-6,TRBV30,CAWSVARNHNSPLHF,TGTGCCTGGAGTGTAGCCAGGAACCATAATTCACCCCTCCACTTT
-,-,TRBJ1-3,TRBV6-9,CASSWGGLGNTIYF,TGTGCCAGCAGTTGGGGAGGGTTGGGAAACACCATATATTTT
-,-,TRBJ1-5,TRBV3-1/TRBV3-2,CASSLRDAGGKCQPQHF,TGTGCCAGCAGCCTACGTGACGCGGGGGGAAAGTGTCAGCCCCAGCATTTT
TRBD1,-,TRBJ1-2,TRBV5-1,CASSNGQGGGYTF,TGCGCCAGCAGCAATGGACAGGGCGGGGGCTACACCTTC
TRBD1,once,TRBJ2-7,TRBV19,CASSLSQGAKQYF,TGTGCCAGTAGTCTCTCACAGGGGGCAAAGCAGTACTTC
TRBD1,-,TRBJ2-1,TRBV29-1,CSVEDKDRSSYNEQFF,TGCAGCGTTGAAGATAAGGACAGGAGCTCCTACAATGAGCAGTTCTTC
TRBD2,-,TRBJ2-3,TRBV19,CASSDGTSGRGPSGTDTQYF,TGTGCCAGTAGTGACGGGACTAGCGGGAGGGGCCCCAGCGGCACAGATACGCAGTATTTT
TRBD1,-,TRBJ1-2,TRBV5-6,CASRVDRGRGYTF,TGTGCCAGCAGGGTTGACAGGGGGCGAGGCTACACCTTC
-,-,TRBJ1-1,TRBV13,CASSLGRQGLNTEAFF,TGTGCCAGCAGCTTAGGCAGGCAGGGCTTGAACACTGAAGCTTTCTTT
-,once,TRBJ1-4,TRBV25-1,CASSVGATNEKLFF,TGTGCCAGCAGTGTCGGGGCAACTAATGAAAAACTGTTTTTT
-,-,TRBJ2-7,TRBV7-2,CASSLSPDRYEQYF,TGTGCCAGCAGCTTATCTCCCGACAGGTACGAGCAGTACTTC
TRBD1,-,TRBJ1-5,TRBV30,CAWSFSTGGNQPQHF,TGTGCCTGGAGTTTTTCGACAGGGGGCAATCAGCCCCAGCATTTT
TRBD1,-,TRBJ1-2,TRBV28,CASRQINRGLIYGYTF,TGTGCCAGCAGACAAATTAACAGGGGGTTGATCTATGGCTACACCTTC
-,-,TRBJ1-1,TRBV19,CASSMMEGRGNTEAFF,TGTGCCAGTAGTATGATGGAGGGTCGGGGGAACACTGAAGCTTTCTTT
-,-,TRBJ2-7,TRBV2,CASRLEGGGYEQYF,TGTGCCAGCAGGCTCGAGGGGGGGGGCTACGAGCAGTACTTC
-,-,TRBJ2-1,TRBV4-1,CASSQEGGPPLVDEQFF,TGCGCCAGCAGCCAAGAAGGAGGGCCACCCCTAGTCGATGAGCAGTTCTTC
-,-,TRBJ1-5,TRBV12-3/TRBV12-4,CASSPGYQPQHF,TGTGCCAGCAGCCCCGGGTATCAGCCCCAGCATTTT
TRBD2,once,TRBJ2-7,TRBV7-9,CASSSGGRAGEQYF,TGTGCCAGCAGCTCAGGCGGGAGGGCCGGGGAGCAGTACTTC
-,-,TRBJ2-5,TRBV5-1,CASSLAGGGETQYF,TGCGCCAGCAGCTTGGCCGGGGGTGGGGAGACCCAGTACTTC
-,-,TRBJ1-1,TRBV7-2,CASSLELNTEAFF,TGTGCCAGCAGCTTAGAATTAAACACTGAAGCTTTCTTT
TRBD1,-,TRBJ1-5,TRBV6-2/TRBV6-3,CASSDRQGRVNQPQHF,TGTGCCAGCAGTGATAGACAGGGGAGGGTTAATCAGCCCCAGCATTTT
-,-,TRBJ2-7,TRBV11-1,CASSGTDTRQYF,TGTGCCAGCAGCGGGACTGACACTCGGCAGTACTTC
-,-,TRBJ1-1,TRBV19,CASSIGGGTEAFF,TGTGCCAGTAGTATCGGGGGAGGTACTGAAGCTTTCTTT
TRBD1,-,TRBJ1-3,TRBV6-5,CASSRTGATGNTIYF,TGTGCCAGCAGCCGTACAGGGGCTACTGGAAACACCATATATTTT
-,-,TRBJ1-4,TRBV5-6,CASSLVGAAEELFF,TGTGCCAGCAGCTTGGTGGGGGCCGCTGAGGAACTGTTTTTT
TRBD2,-,TRBJ2-1,TRBV6-4,CASSDSLAGYNEQFF,TGTGCCAGCAGTGACTCCCTAGCGGGATACAATGAGCAGTTCTTC
TRBD1,-,TRBJ1-2,TRBV27,CASIMGQIIRHGYTF,TGTGCCAGCATAATGGGACAGATAATAAGGCATGGCTACACCTTC
-,-,TRBJ2-5,TRBV29-1,CSVEVDQILGQETQYF,TGCAGCGTTGAAGTTGATCAGATTCTGGGCCAGGAGACCCAGTACTTC
-,-,TRBJ1-6,TRBV6-5,CASILERFYNSPLHF,TGTGCCAGCATTCTAGAGAGATTCTATAATTCACCCCTCCACTTT
-,-,TRBJ1-4,TRBV5-1,CASSKDSGGYEKLFF,TGCGCCAGCAGCAAAGACAGCGGAGGGTATGAAAAACTGTTTTTT
-,-,TRBJ2-7,TRBV7-9,CASSADTYYGEQYF,TGTGCCAGCAGCGCGGACACGTACTATGGGGAGCAGTACTTC
-,-,TRBJ2-3,TRBV5-8,CASSPSQTESTDTQYF,TGTGCCAGCAGCCCCAGTCAGACAGAGAGCACAGATACGCAGTATTTT
-,once,TRBJ1-1,TRBV5-1,CASSLNPGQLNTEAFF,TGCGCCAGCAGCTTGAACCCAGGACAGCTGAACACTGAAGCTTTCTTT
TRBD1,-,TRBJ2-2,TRBV5-4,CASSGQGANTGELFF,TGTGCCAGCAGCGGACAGGGTGCGAACACCGGGGAGCTGTTTTTT